The entry that follows covers one TCR beta chain sequence. Its antigen is currently unknown. Sequencing was performed with immunoSEQ multiplex PCR; in TCRdb, only in-frame clones are kept and a portion is missing. The profile covers about 52,000 clones, with around 83% appearing a single time and 1.5% to 2% taken by the ten largest. Trimming at V came to 1 base and at J to 4 bases, leaving 2 bases not matched to a gene. The germline V gene has CDR1 MNHNS and CDR2 SASEGT. The CDR3 has 14 residues. The data derive from a study of memory CD4+ T cells and cytomegalovirus serostatus. The sort gate was single viable CD3+CD4+CD8-CD45RO+ cells for memory CD4+ T cells. CD4+ T cells were isolated by positive magnetic selection. General study results and limits: A US-trained random forest predicted CMV serostatus with median AUC about 0.92.

The sequence was obtained from an adult in good health and CMV-seropositive. The V and J genes are TRBV6-1 and TRBJ2-7, with 9 bases that match TRBD1. Material for sequencing was memory CD4+ T cells from blood. The CDR3 spells CASSEGDRVYEQYF. The DNA for the CDR3 is TGTGCCAGCAGTGAAGGGGACAGGGTGTACGAGCAGTACTTC.